The 25 T cell receptor beta chains given below trace back to one sample, sequenced in a study of cytomegalovirus exposure and HLA in healthy donors. In the PCR, 60 Vbeta and 13 Jbeta primers were used. Using immunoSEQ multiplex PCR, the repertoire was profiled, and TCRdb retains in-frame clones only, with some absent. The table includes about 130,000 clones, over 75% detected once. The sequencing input was PBMCs. These receptors all stem from a man aged 30-40 years in good health and CMV-seronegative.

This chain links TRBV13 with TRBJ2-7; 11 bases are a match to TRBD2. The CDR3 runs 18 residues. Germline assignment: CDR1 PRHDT and CDR2 FYEKMQ (reference sequence). With V trimmed by 0 bases and J by 1 base, 8 bases remained unmatched. CDR3 sequence: CASSLGLGTSGHSYEQYF. CDR3 bases: TGTGCCAGCAGCTTAGGCCTAGGGACTAGCGGCCATTCCTACGAGCAGTACTTC.

This rearrangement joins TRBV5-6 to TRBJ2-5, with D possibly TRBD1 on 6 matching bases. TRBJ2-7 explains the end of the DNA better; the J call may be wrong. Looked up from germline, CDR1 is SGHDT and CDR2 is YYEEEE. CDR3 length: 11 residues. CDR3: CASTNRAEQYF. The CDR3 DNA follows: TGTGCCAGCACGAACAGGGCCGAGCAGTACTTC.

V is TRBV13 and J is TRBJ2-5; TRBD1 matches at 8 bases. The junction had 6 bases not matched to a gene; V was cut back by 2 bases and J by 4 bases. Germline values: CDR1 PRHDT, CDR2 FYEKMQ (reference sequence). The CDR3 sequence is 15 residues long. This CDR3 is CASSLPEGQGETQYF. CDR3 DNA sequence: TGTGCCAGCAGCTTACCGGAAGGACAGGGAGAGACCCAGTACTTC.

The chain combines TRBV6-6 with TRBJ2-7, with D hard to call. Germline CDR1 and CDR2: MNHNY and SVGAGI (reference sequence). The V end was cut by 4 bases, the J end by 3 bases, with 7 bases between. The CDR3 runs 12 residues. The CDR3 is CASSSAGYEQYF. CDR3 coding DNA: TGTGCCAGCAGTTCCGCAGGCTACGAGCAGTACTTC.

The chain carries TRBV7-9 and TRBJ2-1; no clear D gene. Germline lookup yields CDR1 SEHNR and CDR2 FQNEAQ (reference sequence). The V and J ends lost 1 base and 2 bases respectively, with 9 bases between them. CDR3 length equals 15 residues. The CDR3 DNA is TGTGCCAGCAGCTTAGTGGCCGCGGCCTACAATGAGCAGTTCTTC. As protein: CASSLVAAAYNEQFF. Full variable domain (rest looked up from reference TRBV7-9 and TRBJ2-1): DTGVSQNPRHKITKRGQNVTFRCDPISEHNRLYWYRQTLGQGPEFLTYFQNEAQLEKSRLLSDRFSAERPKGSFSTLEIQRTEQGDSAMYLCASSLVAAAYNEQFFGPGTRLTVL.

The rearrangement links TRBV7-6 to TRBJ1-5, with a tentative D call TRBD1 (5 bases). Germline loops: CDR1 SGHVS, CDR2 FNYEAQ. The CDR3 loop spans 14 amino acids. V was clipped by 5 bases and J by 6 bases, with 14 bases between them. The CDR3 DNA sequence: TGTGCCAGCAGCCGAAACAGGTTCACTCAGCCCCAGCATTTT. This encodes CASSRNRFTQPQHF. The variable domain in full, with the rest retrieved from reference TRBV7-6 and TRBJ1-5, is GAGVSQSPRYKVTKRGQDVALRCDPISGHVSLYWYRQALGQGPEFLTYFNYEAQQDKSGLPNDRFSAERPEGSISTLTIQRTEQRDSAMYRCASSRNRFTQPQHFGDGTRLSIL.

This clone was observed a handful of times. This chain links TRBV5-4 with TRBJ1-6, with 8 positions matching TRBD1. V gave up 3 bases and J gave up 13 bases; unmatched junction bases: 18. The CDR3 contains 17 residues. Looked up from germline, CDR1 is SGHNT and CDR2 is YYREEE (reference sequence). The DNA of the CDR3 is TGTGCCAGCAGCTCCGGGACAGGTAGTCCAACCATCGAGCCCCTCCACTTT. Protein product: CASSSGTGSPTIEPLHF.

The chain recombines TRBV5-4 with TRBJ2-3; 16 bases are shared with TRBD2. The ends lost 4 bases at V and 6 bases at J; junction bases unmatched: 8. The length of the CDR3 is 17 residues. CDR1 is SGHNT, CDR2 YYREEE, per germline (reference sequence). CDR3 in DNA: TGTGCCAGCAGCCCGGGGACTAGCGGGGGGGCGGGTGATACGCAGTATTTT. This gives the protein CASSPGTSGGAGDTQYF.

The chain combines TRBV9 with TRBJ1-4; unclear D gene. Germline V lookup: CDR1 SGDLS, CDR2 YYNGEE. Trimming stripped 0 bases from V and 5 bases from J, with 8 bases between. The CDR3 contains 14 residues. The CDR3 DNA follows: TGTGCCAGCAGCGTAGGTGGAGGGAATGAAAAACTGTTTTTT. This codes for CASSVGGGNEKLFF.

For the CDR3, the DNA is TGTGCCATCAGTGACTCTACACAGGGGGCGAGAGAAAAACTGTTTTTT. It is translated as CAISDSTQGAREKLFF. V and J are TRBV10-3 and TRBJ1-4, with 9 bases identical to TRBD1. This CDR3 contains 16 residues. V lost 3 bases to trimming and J lost 8 bases; unmatched junction nucleotides: 10. Germline loops: CDR1 ENHRY, CDR2 SYGVKD.

The gene calls are TRBV5-6 and TRBJ2-1; no clear D. V lost 2 bases and J lost 9, with 15 bases in between. This CDR3 is built from 14 residues. CDR1 and CDR2 (germline): SGHDT, YYEEEE. This CDR3 reads CASSFSVTGTEQFF. The CDR3 coding sequence is TGTGCCAGCAGCTTTTCGGTGACGGGTACTGAGCAGTTCTTC.

The rearrangement links TRBV29-1 to TRBJ2-5, with a weak D call TRBD2 (5 bases). The end of the DNA aligns better with TRBJ2-7, so the J call may be wrong. From germline, CDR1 is SQVTM and CDR2 ANQGSEA. The CDR3 totals 12 residues. The CDR3 is CSVEGGGYEQYF. CDR3 coding DNA: TGCAGCGTTGAAGGAGGAGGTTACGAGCAGTACTTC.

This clone was observed a single time. This chain links TRBV29-1 with TRBJ1-1; D possibly corresponds to TRBD1 (6 bases). Trimming removed 4 bases at V and 10 bases at J, with 16 bases between. Per germline, CDR1 SQVTM and CDR2 ANQGSEA. There are 12 residues in the CDR3. CDR3 loop: CSVGEGGERAFF. The CDR3 nucleotides are TGCAGCGTTGGGGAGGGGGGGGAGAGAGCTTTCTTT.

The chain carries TRBV5-1 and TRBJ2-7, with TRBD2 matching over 9 bases. J gave up 3 bases and V 2 bases, and 6 bases lay outside the gene matches. Germline V CDR1 and CDR2: SGHRS, YFSETQ. This CDR3 has 15 amino acids. CDR3 region: CASSFRLADIYEQYF. CDR3 nucleotide sequence: TGCGCCAGCAGCTTCAGACTAGCGGATATCTACGAGCAGTACTTC. Supplemented by reference TRBV5-1 and TRBJ2-7, the full variable domain reads KAGVTQTPRYLIKTRGQQVTLSCSPISGHRSVSWYQQTPGQGLQFLFEYFSETQRNKGNFPGRFSGRQFSNSRSEMNVSTLELGDSALYLCASSFRLADIYEQYFGPGTRLTVT.

This chain joins TRBV6-1 and TRBJ1-5; D not certain. The V and J ends lost 6 bases and 1 base respectively, with 10 bases between them. The V gene's germline CDR1 is MNHNS and CDR2 SASEGT. There are 14 residues in the CDR3. CDR3 amino acids: CASSLSLSNQPQHF. DNA of the CDR3: TGTGCCAGCAGCCTTAGCCTAAGCAATCAGCCCCAGCATTTT.

V gene TRBV6-6 combines with J gene TRBJ1-4, with TRBD1 matching over 12 bases. CDR1 and CDR2 from the germline V gene are MNHNY and SVGAGI (reference sequence). The CDR3 has 15 amino acids. V shed 6 bases, J shed 8 bases, and the junction held 7 bases outside the gene matches. CDR3 DNA sequence: TGTGCCAGCAGGCAACGGGACAGGGGGCAGGAAAAACTGTTTTTT. It encodes CASRQRDRGQEKLFF.

The rearrangement uses TRBV7-9 and TRBJ1-2; TRBD1 is a possible D gene (5 bases). Germline assignment: CDR1 SEHNR and CDR2 FQNEAQ (reference sequence). CDR3 length: 14 amino acids. Trimming cost V 5 bases and J 3 bases, with 13 bases left between them. The chain's CDR3 is CASSRGGYDYGYTF. The CDR3 region has the DNA TGTGCCAGCAGCCGGGGGGGTTACGACTATGGCTACACCTTC.

This rearrangement joins TRBV5-4 to TRBJ1-4; 9 nucleotides agree with TRBD1. The length of the CDR3 is 16 residues. The germline CDR1 and CDR2 sequences are SGHNT and YYREEE (reference sequence). With V trimmed by 4 bases and J by 2 bases, 6 bases remained unmatched. The CDR3 spells CASSQGQGDTNEKLFF. The CDR3 DNA reads TGTGCCAGCAGCCAGGGACAGGGAGACACTAATGAAAAACTGTTTTTT.

The rearrangement links TRBV21-1 to TRBJ1-2; TRBD1, the table's D call, lacks a check against the DNA. TRBV21-1 represents a pseudogene. CDR3 length: 12 residues. The CDR3 region has the DNA TGTGCCAGCAACCCCAGGCCCCGGGGCTACACCTTC. Translating gives CASNPRPRGYTF.

The chain links TRBV5-1 to TRBJ1-2, with D uncertain. The CDR3 runs to 15 residues. The germline CDR1 and CDR2 sequences are SGHRS and YFSETQ. The germline V and J ends were trimmed by 5 bases and 8 bases, with 22 bases remaining between them. This CDR3 reads CASRLGSAGGSGYTF. In DNA, the CDR3 is TGCGCCAGCAGGCTGGGGTCGGCCGGAGGGTCCGGCTACACCTTC.

The chain links TRBV7-2 to TRBJ1-1; D gene ambiguous. This CDR3 spans 17 amino acids. The germline V gene encodes CDR1 SGHTA and CDR2 FQGNSA. V lost 5 bases and J lost 6, with 25 bases in between. The CDR3 DNA is TGTGCCAGCAGCCCGAACCGGAGGGATTTGCAGCGAGCTGAAGCTTTCTTT. Translated, it gives CASSPNRRDLQRAEAFF.

The chain is built from TRBV10-2 and TRBJ2-5; TRBD1 aligns across 7 bases. Germline CDR1 WSHSY, CDR2 SAAADI. The CDR3 totals 14 residues. V trimming: 5 bases; J trimming: 5 bases; junction bases outside the gene matches: 8. CDR3 in DNA: TGCGCCAGCAGTCACACAGGGGTTGATGAGACCCAGTACTTC. Translation gives CASSHTGVDETQYF.

This clone was seen more than once but under ten times. The J gene is TRBJ1-1, the V gene TRBV5-5, with 7 bases aligning to TRBD1. CDR1 and CDR2 (germline): SGHKS, YYEKEE (reference sequence). The V and J ends lost 5 bases and 3 bases, in that order; junction bases with no gene match: 4. The length of the CDR3 is 13 residues. DNA for the CDR3: TGTGCCAGCAGTCTCGGACAGGACACTGAAGCTTTCTTT. Protein: CASSLGQDTEAFF.

This clone was recorded only once. The chain combines TRBV6-5 with TRBJ2-5, with D tentatively TRBD2 (5 bases). Germline loops: CDR1 MNHEY, CDR2 SVGAGI. The V gene lost 0 bases and the J gene lost 2 bases, with 10 bases spanning the gap. CDR3 length: 15 residues. The CDR3 bases are TGTGCCAGCAGTTACTCCGCTAGCCATCAAGAGACCCAGTACTTC. Translating gives CASSYSASHQETQYF.

The genes are TRBV5-8 and TRBJ2-7; no firm D call. The CDR3 covers 12 residues. Germline loops: CDR1 SGHTS, CDR2 YDEGEE. V lost 4 bases and J lost 3, with 8 bases in between. The chain's CDR3 is CASSLHSYEQYF. CDR3 DNA sequence: TGTGCCAGCAGCCTCCACAGCTACGAGCAGTACTTC.